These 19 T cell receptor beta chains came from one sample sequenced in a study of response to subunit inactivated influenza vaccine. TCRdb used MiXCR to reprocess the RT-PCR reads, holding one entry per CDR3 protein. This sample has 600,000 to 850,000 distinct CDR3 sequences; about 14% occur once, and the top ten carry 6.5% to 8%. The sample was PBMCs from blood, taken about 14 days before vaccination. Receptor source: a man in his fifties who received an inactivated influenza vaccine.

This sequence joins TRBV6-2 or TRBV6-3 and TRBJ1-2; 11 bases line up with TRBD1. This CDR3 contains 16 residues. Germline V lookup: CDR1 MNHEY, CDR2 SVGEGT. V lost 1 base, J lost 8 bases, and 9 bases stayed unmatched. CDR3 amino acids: CASSYYRTGGAEGYTF. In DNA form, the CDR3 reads TGTGCCAGCAGTTACTATCGGACAGGGGGCGCGGAAGGCTACACCTTC.

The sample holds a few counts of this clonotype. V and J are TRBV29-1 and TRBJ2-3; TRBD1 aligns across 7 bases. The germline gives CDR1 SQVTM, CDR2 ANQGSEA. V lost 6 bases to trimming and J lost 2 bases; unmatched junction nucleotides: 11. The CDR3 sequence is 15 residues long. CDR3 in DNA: TGCAGCGTCGGCTCGACAGGGACCCCCACAGATACGCAGTATTTT. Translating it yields CSVGSTGTPTDTQYF.

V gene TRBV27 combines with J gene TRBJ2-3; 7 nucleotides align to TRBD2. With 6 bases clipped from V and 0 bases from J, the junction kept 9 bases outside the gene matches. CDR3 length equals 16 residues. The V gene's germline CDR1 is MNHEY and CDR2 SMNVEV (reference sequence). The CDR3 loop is CASRTHYSGSTDTQYF. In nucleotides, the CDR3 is TGTGCCAGCAGAACACATTATAGCGGGAGCACAGATACGCAGTATTTT.

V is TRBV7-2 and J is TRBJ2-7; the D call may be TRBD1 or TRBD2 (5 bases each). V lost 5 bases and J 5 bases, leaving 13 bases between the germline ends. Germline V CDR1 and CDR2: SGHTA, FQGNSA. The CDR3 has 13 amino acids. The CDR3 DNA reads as TGTGCCAGCAGCACCCGGGACGGGGACGAGCAGTACTTC. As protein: CASSTRDGDEQYF.

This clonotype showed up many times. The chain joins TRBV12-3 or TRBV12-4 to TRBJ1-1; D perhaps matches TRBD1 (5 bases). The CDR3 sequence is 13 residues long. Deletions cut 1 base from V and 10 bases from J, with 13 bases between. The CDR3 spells CASSLGQGRTAFF. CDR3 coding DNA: TGTGCCAGCAGTTTAGGGCAGGGAAGGACAGCTTTCTTT.

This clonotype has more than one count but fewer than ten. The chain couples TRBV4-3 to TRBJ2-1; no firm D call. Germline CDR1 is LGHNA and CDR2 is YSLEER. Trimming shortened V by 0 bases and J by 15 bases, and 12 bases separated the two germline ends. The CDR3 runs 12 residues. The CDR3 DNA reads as TGCGCCAGCAGCCAAGATGGCGCGAGTTGGTTCTTC. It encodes CASSQDGASWFF.

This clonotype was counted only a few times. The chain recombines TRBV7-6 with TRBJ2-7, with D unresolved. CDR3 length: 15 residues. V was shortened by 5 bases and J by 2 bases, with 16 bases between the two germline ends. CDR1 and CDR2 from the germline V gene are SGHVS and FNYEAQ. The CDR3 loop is CASSPGHGEAYEQYF. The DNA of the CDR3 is TGTGCCAGCAGCCCAGGCCATGGGGAAGCCTACGAGCAGTACTTC. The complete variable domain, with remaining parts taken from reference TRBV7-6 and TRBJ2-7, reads GAGVSQSPRYKVTKRGQDVALRCDPISGHVSLYWYRQALGQGPEFLTYFNYEAQQDKSGLPNDRFSAERPEGSISTLTIQRTEQRDSAMYRCASSPGHGEAYEQYFGPGTRLTVT.

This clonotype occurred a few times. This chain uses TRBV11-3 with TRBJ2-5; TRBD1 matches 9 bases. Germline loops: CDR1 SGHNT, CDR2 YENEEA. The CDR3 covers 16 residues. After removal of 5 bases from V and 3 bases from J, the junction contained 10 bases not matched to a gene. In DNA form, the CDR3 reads TGTGCCAGCAGCCAAAAACTGACAGGGGGGGAAGAGACCCAGTACTTC. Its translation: CASSQKLTGGEETQYF.

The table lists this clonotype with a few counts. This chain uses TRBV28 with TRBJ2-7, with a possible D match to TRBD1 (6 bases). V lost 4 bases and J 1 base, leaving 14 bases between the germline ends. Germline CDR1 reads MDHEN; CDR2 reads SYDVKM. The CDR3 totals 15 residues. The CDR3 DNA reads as TGTGCCAGCAGTTCAACAGGGAGTGGATCCTACGAGCAGTACTTC. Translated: CASSSTGSGSYEQYF. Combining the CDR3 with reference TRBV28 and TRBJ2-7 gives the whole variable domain DVKVTQSSRYLVKRTGEKVFLECVQDMDHENMFWYRQDPGLGLRLIYFSYDVKMKEKGDIPEGYSVSREKKERFSLILESASTNQTSMYLCASSSTGSGSYEQYFGPGTRLTVT.

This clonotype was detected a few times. Here the CDR3 reads CSASLWGGRQETQYF. The DNA for the CDR3 is TGCAGTGCTAGCCTCTGGGGGGGGAGGCAGGAGACCCAGTACTTC. The chain carries TRBV20-1 and TRBJ2-5; 7 bases match TRBD2. Germline trimming cut 3 bases from V and 5 bases from J; bases unmatched to any gene: 12. In germline, CDR1 is DFQATT, CDR2 SNEGSKA (reference sequence). The CDR3 contains 15 residues.

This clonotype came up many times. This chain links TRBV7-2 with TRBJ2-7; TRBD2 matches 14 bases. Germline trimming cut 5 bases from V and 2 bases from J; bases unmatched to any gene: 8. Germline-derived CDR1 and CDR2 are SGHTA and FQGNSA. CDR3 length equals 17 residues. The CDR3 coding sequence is TGTGCCAGCAGCACGCCGGGACTAGCGGGAGTCCCCTACGAGCAGTACTTC. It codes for CASSTPGLAGVPYEQYF.

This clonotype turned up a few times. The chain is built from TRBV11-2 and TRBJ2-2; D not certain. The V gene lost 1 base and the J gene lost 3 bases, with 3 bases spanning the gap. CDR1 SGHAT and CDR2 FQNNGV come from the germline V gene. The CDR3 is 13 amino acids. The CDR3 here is CASSLVHTGELFF. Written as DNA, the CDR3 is TGTGCCAGCAGCTTAGTTCACACCGGGGAGCTGTTTTTT.

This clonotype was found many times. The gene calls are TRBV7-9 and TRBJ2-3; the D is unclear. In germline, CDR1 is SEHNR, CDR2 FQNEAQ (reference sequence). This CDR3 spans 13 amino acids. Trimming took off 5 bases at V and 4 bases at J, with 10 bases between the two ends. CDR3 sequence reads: CASSPLAPDTQYF. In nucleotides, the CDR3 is TGTGCCAGCAGCCCCTTGGCCCCAGATACGCAGTATTTT. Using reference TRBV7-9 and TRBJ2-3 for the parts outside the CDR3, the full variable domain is DTGVSQNPRHKITKRGQNVTFRCDPISEHNRLYWYRQTLGQGPEFLTYFQNEAQLEKSRLLSDRFSAERPKGSFSTLEIQRTEQGDSAMYLCASSPLAPDTQYFGPGTRLTVL.

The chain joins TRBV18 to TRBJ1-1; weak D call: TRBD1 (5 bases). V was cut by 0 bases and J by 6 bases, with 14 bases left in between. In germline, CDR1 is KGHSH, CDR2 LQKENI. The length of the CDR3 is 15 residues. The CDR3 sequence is CASSPPALGEPEAFF. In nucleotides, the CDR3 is TGTGCCAGCTCACCACCTGCTCTGGGGGAACCTGAAGCTTTCTTT.

The CDR3 DNA reads as TGTGCCAGCAGCTCATCGGGAGGGGGGGGCGATGAGCAGTTCTTC. It specifies CASSSSGGGGDEQFF. The J gene is TRBJ2-1, the V gene TRBV7-3; TRBD2 agrees at 8 bases. The CDR3 consists of 15 residues. Germline CDR1 is SGHTA and CDR2 is FQGTGA. V dropped 4 bases and J dropped 8; count of bases not matched to a gene: 10.

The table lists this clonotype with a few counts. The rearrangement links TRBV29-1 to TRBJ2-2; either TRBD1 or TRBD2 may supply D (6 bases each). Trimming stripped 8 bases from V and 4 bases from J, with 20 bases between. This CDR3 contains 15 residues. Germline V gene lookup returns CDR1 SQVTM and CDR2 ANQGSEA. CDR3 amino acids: CSLTEGGPGTGELFF. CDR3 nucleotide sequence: TGCAGCCTAACCGAGGGGGGCCCAGGCACCGGGGAGCTGTTTTTT.

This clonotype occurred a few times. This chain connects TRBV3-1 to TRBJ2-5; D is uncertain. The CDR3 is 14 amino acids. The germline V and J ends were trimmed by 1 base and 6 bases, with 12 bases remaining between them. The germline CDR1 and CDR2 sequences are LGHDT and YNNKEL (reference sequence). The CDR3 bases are TGTGCCAGCAGCCAAGCCCAAGCACTGAAGACCCAGTACTTC. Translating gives CASSQAQALKTQYF.

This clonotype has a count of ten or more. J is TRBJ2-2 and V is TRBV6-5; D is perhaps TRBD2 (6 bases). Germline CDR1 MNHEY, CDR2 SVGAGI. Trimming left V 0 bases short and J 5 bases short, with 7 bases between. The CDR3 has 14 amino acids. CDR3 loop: CASSYSEGTGELFF. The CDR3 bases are TGTGCCAGCAGTTACTCGGAGGGAACCGGGGAGCTGTTTTTT.

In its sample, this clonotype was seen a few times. Here the CDR3 reads CASSVYRVIETQYF. In DNA, the CDR3 is TGTGCCAGCAGTGTCTACAGGGTGATCGAGACCCAGTACTTC. The rearrangement joins TRBV12-3 or TRBV12-4 to TRBJ2-5; D perhaps matches TRBD1 (6 bases). The CDR3 has 14 amino acids. Trimming stripped 5 bases from V and 5 bases from J, with 15 bases between.